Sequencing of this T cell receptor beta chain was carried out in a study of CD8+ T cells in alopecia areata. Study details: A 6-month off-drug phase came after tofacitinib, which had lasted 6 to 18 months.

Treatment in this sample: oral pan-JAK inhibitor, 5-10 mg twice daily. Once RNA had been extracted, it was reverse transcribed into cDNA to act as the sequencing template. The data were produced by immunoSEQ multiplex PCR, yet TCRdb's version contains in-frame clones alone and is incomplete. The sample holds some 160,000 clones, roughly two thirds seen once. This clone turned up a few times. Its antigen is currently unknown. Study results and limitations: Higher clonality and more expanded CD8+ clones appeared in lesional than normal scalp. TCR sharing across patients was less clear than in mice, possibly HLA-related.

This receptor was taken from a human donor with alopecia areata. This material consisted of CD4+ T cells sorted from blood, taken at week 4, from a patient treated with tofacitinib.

CDR3 protein: CAWTTVGLDNSPLHF. As DNA, the CDR3 is TGTGCCTGGACCACTGTCGGACTTGATAATTCACCCCTCCACTTT. The chain carries TRBV30 and TRBJ1-6; D is unresolved. The CDR3 consists of 15 residues. The V end lost 4 bases, the J end lost 5 bases, and 15 bases lay between the germline ends. Germline CDR1 is GTSNPN and CDR2 is SVGIG (reference sequence). Together with reference TRBV30 and TRBJ1-6, the CDR3 gives the full variable domain: SQTIHQWPATLVQPVGSPLSLECTVEGTSNPNLYWYRQAAGRGLQLLFYSVGIGQISSEVPQNLSASRPQDRQFILSSKKLLLSDSGFYLCAWTTVGLDNSPLHFGNGTRLTVT.